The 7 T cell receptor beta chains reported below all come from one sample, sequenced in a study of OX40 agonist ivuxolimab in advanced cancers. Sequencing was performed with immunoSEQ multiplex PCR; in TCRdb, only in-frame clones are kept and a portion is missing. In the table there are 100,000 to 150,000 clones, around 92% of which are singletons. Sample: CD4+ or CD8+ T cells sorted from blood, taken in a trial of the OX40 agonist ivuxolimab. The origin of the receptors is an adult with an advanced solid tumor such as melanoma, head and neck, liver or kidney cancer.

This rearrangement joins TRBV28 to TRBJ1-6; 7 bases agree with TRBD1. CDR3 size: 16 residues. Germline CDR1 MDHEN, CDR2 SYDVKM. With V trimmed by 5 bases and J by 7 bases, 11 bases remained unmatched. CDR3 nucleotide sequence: TGTGCCAGCAGTCCCCAGGGGGGGCCGGGGAATTCACCCCTCCACTTT. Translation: CASSPQGGPGNSPLHF. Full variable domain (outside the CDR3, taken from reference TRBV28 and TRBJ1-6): DVKVTQSSRYLVKRTGEKVFLECVQDMDHENMFWYRQDPGLGLRLIYFSYDVKMKEKGDIPEGYSVSREKKERFSLILESASTNQTSMYLCASSPQGGPGNSPLHFGNGTRLTVT.

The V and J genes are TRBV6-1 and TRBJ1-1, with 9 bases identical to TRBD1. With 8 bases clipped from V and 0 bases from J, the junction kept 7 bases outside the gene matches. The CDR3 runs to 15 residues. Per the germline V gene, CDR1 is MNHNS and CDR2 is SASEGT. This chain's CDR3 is CASGRDRDMNTEAFF. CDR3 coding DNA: TGTGCCAGCGGAAGGGACAGGGACATGAACACTGAAGCTTTCTTT.

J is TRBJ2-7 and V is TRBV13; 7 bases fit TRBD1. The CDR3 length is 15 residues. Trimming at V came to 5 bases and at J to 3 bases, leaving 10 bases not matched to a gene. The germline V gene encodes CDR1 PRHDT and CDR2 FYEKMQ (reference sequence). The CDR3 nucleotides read TGTGCCAGCAGCGGCCTCCCGGGACAGATCTACGAGCAGTACTTC. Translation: CASSGLPGQIYEQYF.

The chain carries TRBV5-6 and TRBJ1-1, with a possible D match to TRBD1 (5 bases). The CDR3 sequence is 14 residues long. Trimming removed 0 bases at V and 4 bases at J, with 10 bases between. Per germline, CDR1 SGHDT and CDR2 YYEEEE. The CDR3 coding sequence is TGTGCCAGCAGCTTGGTGCGGGGGGGCACTGAAGCTTTCTTT. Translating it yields CASSLVRGGTEAFF.

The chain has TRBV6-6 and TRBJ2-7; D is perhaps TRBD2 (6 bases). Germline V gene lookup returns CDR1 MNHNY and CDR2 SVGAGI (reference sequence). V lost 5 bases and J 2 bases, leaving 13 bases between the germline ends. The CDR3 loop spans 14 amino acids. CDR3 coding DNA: TGTGCCAGCAGTCCTCGGGAGAGCCCCTACGAGCAGTACTTC. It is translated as CASSPRESPYEQYF.

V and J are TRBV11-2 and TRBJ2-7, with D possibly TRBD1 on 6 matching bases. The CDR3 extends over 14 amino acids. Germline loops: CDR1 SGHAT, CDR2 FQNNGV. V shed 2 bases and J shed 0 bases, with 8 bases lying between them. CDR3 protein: CASSLLRGSYEQYF. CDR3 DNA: TGTGCCAGCAGCTTACTCAGGGGCTCCTACGAGCAGTACTTC.

The CDR3 DNA reads TGTGCCAGCAGCTTAGGACAGCAAAACATTCAGTACTTC. Protein product: CASSLGQQNIQYF. V and J are TRBV7-9 and TRBJ2-4, with D maybe TRBD1 (5 bases). The germline V gene has CDR1 SEHNR and CDR2 FQNEAQ (reference sequence). V was shortened by 1 base and J by 5 bases, with 6 bases between the two germline ends. CDR3 length equals 13 residues.